These 17 T cell receptor beta chains share one sample of origin, sequenced in a study of OX40 agonist ivuxolimab in advanced cancers. The data were produced by immunoSEQ multiplex PCR, yet TCRdb's version contains in-frame clones alone and is incomplete. The table lists approximately 90,000 clones, roughly 88% of them singletons, with 3% to 4% in the top ten. Sequencing was performed on CD4+ or CD8+ T cells sorted from blood, taken in a trial of the OX40 agonist ivuxolimab. The receptors stem from an adult with an advanced solid tumor such as melanoma, head and neck, liver or kidney cancer.

The chain has TRBV19 and TRBJ1-1; TRBD1 is a possible D gene (6 bases). V shed 1 base and J shed 7 bases, with 16 bases lying between them. This CDR3 contains 15 residues. Germline CDR1 reads LNHDA; CDR2 reads SQIVND (reference sequence). CDR3 sequence reads: CASSIVQGGSNEAFF. In DNA, the CDR3 is TGTGCCAGTAGTATAGTACAGGGAGGGTCGAATGAAGCTTTCTTT.

The V call is TRBV27, the J call TRBJ2-3; TRBD2 matches at 8 bases. The germline CDR1 and CDR2 sequences are MNHEY and SMNVEV (reference sequence). This CDR3 contains 15 residues. V lost 2 bases to trimming and J lost 5 bases; unmatched junction nucleotides: 6. CDR3 residues: CASSLAAGAVDTQYF. CDR3 bases: TGTGCCAGCAGTTTAGCAGCGGGAGCGGTAGATACGCAGTATTTT.

The V and J genes are TRBV11-2 and TRBJ1-4; D is perhaps TRBD1 (5 bases). V shed 5 bases and J shed 10 bases, with 26 bases lying between them. CDR1 is SGHAT, CDR2 FQNNGV, per germline. The CDR3 sequence is 17 residues long. CDR3 coding DNA: TGTGCCAGCAGCCCCCTTCTTGGGGGGACGAGTGAAGGAAAACTGTTTTTT. This translates into CASSPLLGGTSEGKLFF.

V is TRBV5-4 and J is TRBJ2-7; TRBD1 matches at 7 bases. CDR3 size: 15 residues. Per germline, CDR1 SGHNT and CDR2 YYREEE (reference sequence). Trimming took 2 bases from V and 1 from J; bases not matched to a gene: 6. The CDR3, as DNA: TGTGCCAGCAGCTTTGGACAGGCCCCATCCTACGAGCAGTACTTC. Encoded protein: CASSFGQAPSYEQYF.

The chain carries TRBV2 and TRBJ1-2, with TRBD1 as a possible D gene (5 bases). This CDR3 has 14 residues. With 3 bases removed from V and 4 bases from J, the gap between germline ends came to 12 bases. Germline loops: CDR1 SNHLY, CDR2 FYNNEI. The chain's CDR3 is CASSEQGWVYGYTF. DNA for the CDR3: TGTGCCAGCAGTGAGCAGGGTTGGGTCTATGGCTACACCTTC.

V usage is TRBV5-1 and J usage is TRBJ1-4; TRBD1 agrees at 8 bases. The junction had 10 bases not matched to a gene; V was cut back by 2 bases and J by 7 bases. Germline CDR1 is SGHRS and CDR2 is YFSETQ. The CDR3 length is 16 residues. CDR3 in DNA: TGCGCCAGCAGCTTACAGACAGGGGAGGAGGGTGAAAAACTGTTTTTT. Translated: CASSLQTGEEGEKLFF.

The chain joins TRBV18 to TRBJ2-2; D not resolved. The CDR3 has 11 amino acids. The germline V gene encodes CDR1 KGHSH and CDR2 LQKENI. Trimming stripped 3 bases from V and 4 bases from J, with 0 bases between. The CDR3: CASSPTGELFF. The CDR3 DNA follows: TGTGCCAGCTCACCCACCGGGGAGCTGTTTTTT.

The chain uses TRBV9 and TRBJ2-6; 10 bases agree with TRBD1. Trimming cost V 2 bases and J 2 bases; bases outside gene matches: 10. CDR1 SGDLS and CDR2 YYNGEE come from the germline V gene. The CDR3 is 19 amino acids. Here the CDR3 reads CASSVERDRGWAGANVLTF. The CDR3 DNA sequence: TGTGCCAGCAGCGTCGAACGGGACAGGGGATGGGCTGGGGCCAACGTCCTGACTTTC.

The V call is TRBV11-2, the J call TRBJ2-7; 7 bases fit TRBD2. Germline assignment: CDR1 SGHAT and CDR2 FQNNGV. V was clipped by 2 bases and J by 4 bases; unmatched bases: 17. The CDR3 contains 18 residues. The CDR3 DNA reads as TGTGCCAGCAGCTTATTTCCGGGAATGTGGGAGGGCCTGTACGAGCAGTACTTC. Translation gives CASSLFPGMWEGLYEQYF.

V and J are TRBV4-3 and TRBJ1-5; the D is unclear. V lost 0 bases and J 6 bases, leaving 15 bases between the germline ends. Germline CDR1 is LGHNA and CDR2 is YSLEER. The CDR3 runs 16 residues. The CDR3 reads CASSQDFLQNGQPQHF. The DNA of the CDR3 is TGCGCCAGCAGCCAAGATTTTTTACAGAACGGTCAGCCCCAGCATTTT.

The chain combines TRBV5-3 with TRBJ2-3, with D tentatively TRBD1 (6 bases). TRBV5-3 falls under the ORF class, with uncertain function. The CDR3 loop spans 15 amino acids. The V and J ends lost 3 bases and 4 bases respectively, with 15 bases between them. Here the CDR3 DNA reads TGTGCCAGAAGCTCTCAGGGGTTTCTGGCAGATACGCAGTATTTT. Protein: CARSSQGFLADTQYF.

This clone appeared a few times. V and J are TRBV11-2 and TRBJ2-1, with D maybe TRBD2 (6 bases). Trimming cost V 8 bases and J 12 bases, with 23 bases left between them. Germline V CDR1 and CDR2: SGHAT, FQNNGV. This CDR3 comprises 14 residues. This chain's CDR3 is CASGTGLLTGTQFF. The CDR3 DNA follows: TGTGCCAGCGGAACCGGACTATTAACGGGGACGCAGTTCTTC.

This sequence joins TRBV9 and TRBJ2-7; maybe TRBD2 (6 bases). Trimming shortened V by 4 bases and J by 4 bases, and 15 bases separated the two germline ends. Germline V lookup: CDR1 SGDLS, CDR2 YYNGEE. The CDR3 is 14 amino acids. CDR3 sequence (DNA): TGTGCCAGCAGCCCCGGAGGGTTAGAGTACGAGCAGTACTTC. Translated: CASSPGGLEYEQYF.

The V call is TRBV28, the J call TRBJ2-7; 7 positions agree with TRBD2. Trimming at V came to 3 bases and at J to 2 bases, leaving 16 bases not matched to a gene. The CDR3 covers 18 residues. CDR1 is MDHEN and CDR2 is SYDVKM in the germline V gene. CDR3 nucleotides: TGTGCCAGCAGTTTGGGCGCAGCTTGGCGGGAGCAACCCTACGAGCAGTACTTC. Its translation: CASSLGAAWREQPYEQYF.

The rearrangement joins TRBV28 to TRBJ1-3, with D unresolved. Germline values: CDR1 MDHEN, CDR2 SYDVKM. The V and J ends lost 11 bases and 4 bases respectively, with 18 bases between them. CDR3 length equals 14 residues. CDR3: CAAGEAESGNTIYF. In DNA, the CDR3 is TGTGCCGCTGGGGAGGCCGAATCCGGAAACACCATATATTTT.

This clone came up a few times. The rearrangement uses TRBV27 and TRBJ2-1; a weak D match, TRBD2 (6 bases). The CDR3 length is 13 residues. Per germline, CDR1 MNHEY and CDR2 SMNVEV (reference sequence). Between the trimmed V and J ends, which lost 3 bases and 7 bases, there was a span of 10 bases. This chain's CDR3 is CASSFYRGNEQFF. The CDR3 DNA is TGTGCCAGCAGTTTCTATCGGGGGAATGAGCAGTTCTTC.

A single count supports this clone. V usage is TRBV2 and J usage is TRBJ2-7, with TRBD2 identical over 9 bases. The CDR3 runs to 15 residues. V gave up 6 bases and J gave up 1 base; unmatched junction bases: 7. Germline lookup yields CDR1 SNHLY and CDR2 FYNNEI. The CDR3 region is CASRVTSGDSYEQYF. Written as DNA, the CDR3 is TGTGCCAGCAGGGTGACTAGCGGAGATTCCTACGAGCAGTACTTC.